The 26 T cell receptor beta chains below all came from one sample that was sequenced in a study of regulatory T cells in long-lasting Graves disease. Time point here: persistent/refractory GD, antithyroid drugs over 5 years with positive TRAb. PBMC-extracted RNA yielded the TCR library. Through Arm-PCR of CDR3 regions and iRepertoire HTBI primers, TCR beta libraries were built. TCRdb processed the multiplex PCR reads anew with MiXCR; each CDR3 protein has one entry. The data show about 310,000 distinct CDR3 sequences, around 21% seen once. Sample: peripheral blood mononuclear cells (PBMCs), taken when the disease was refractory, from a patient treated with antithyroid drugs. These receptors all come from a female donor with Graves disease.

This clonotype was counted between two and nine times. This chain joins TRBV7-9 and TRBJ1-1; D unresolved. Per the germline V gene, CDR1 is SEHNR and CDR2 is FQNEAQ (reference sequence). The CDR3 contains 19 residues. V shed 5 bases and J shed 1 base, with 26 bases lying between them. In DNA, the CDR3 is TGTGCCAGCAGCCCCTCTTTTAGGAGTGAGGGCAGAAGGAACACTGAAGCTTTCTTT. Translating it yields CASSPSFRSEGRRNTEAFF.

This clonotype was picked up a small number of times. The chain uses TRBV7-9 and TRBJ1-2, with 7 bases identical to TRBD1. J gave up 7 bases and V 4 bases, and 15 bases lay outside the gene matches. Germline V gene lookup returns CDR1 SEHNR and CDR2 FQNEAQ (reference sequence). There are 16 residues in the CDR3. The CDR3 nucleotides are TGTGCCAGCAGCTATCATAATGACAGGGTGAAAGGTGGCTACACCTTC. It encodes CASSYHNDRVKGGYTF.

This clonotype was observed at least ten times. The genes are TRBV12-3 or TRBV12-4 and TRBJ1-2, with D tentatively TRBD1 (6 bases). This CDR3 spans 14 amino acids. V lost 5 bases to trimming and J lost 3 bases, with 13 bases between them. This chain's CDR3 is CASSPQGSHYGYTF. The CDR3 DNA sequence: TGTGCCAGCAGTCCCCAGGGGTCCCACTATGGCTACACCTTC.

This clonotype has just one count. A read error is possible here, since a much larger clone lies one base away. The rearrangement links TRBV11-2 to TRBJ2-7, with TRBD2 matching 8 bases. V lost 4 bases to trimming and J lost 0 bases; unmatched junction nucleotides: 5. The CDR3 is made up of 15 amino acids. CDR1 and CDR2 from the germline V gene are SGHAT and FQNNGV. CDR3 protein: CASSYMAGGSYEQYF. Written as DNA, the CDR3 is TGTGCCAGCAGCTATATGGCGGGAGGCTCCTACGAGCAGTACTTC.

Many counts were recorded for this clonotype. As DNA, the CDR3 is TGTGCCAGCAGTAGGATGTGGGAGAGGCGGGGCTACACCTTC. Its protein is CASSRMWERRGYTF. The chain is built from TRBV12-3 or TRBV12-4 and TRBJ1-2; D gene unclear. The V end lost 5 bases, the J end lost 8 bases, and 18 bases lay between the germline ends. The CDR3 is made up of 14 amino acids.

This clonotype has a handful of counts. The V gene is TRBV13, the J gene TRBJ2-3, with D perhaps matching TRBD1 or TRBD2 (9 bases each). Trimming cost V 0 bases and J 4 bases, with 26 bases left between them. The CDR3 length is 20 residues. CDR1 and CDR2 (germline): PRHDT, FYEKMQ (reference sequence). The CDR3 protein is CASSLGGQGLLAGVADTQYF. In DNA form, the CDR3 reads TGTGCCAGCAGCTTAGGGGGACAGGGTCTTTTAGCGGGAGTGGCAGATACGCAGTATTTT.

The sample holds many counts of this clonotype. The rearrangement joins TRBV5-1 to TRBJ1-4; unclear D gene. Germline CDR1 reads SGHRS; CDR2 reads YFSETQ. V was pared by 1 base and J by 8 bases, with 12 bases between. CDR3 size: 14 residues. This chain's CDR3 is CASSLSFNPEKLFF. The CDR3 DNA reads as TGCGCCAGCAGCTTGTCGTTCAACCCGGAAAAACTGTTTTTT.

Many counts were recorded for this clonotype. This chain links TRBV6-5 with TRBJ1-5, with D perhaps matching TRBD1 (5 bases). Germline V gene data show CDR1 as MNHEY and CDR2 as SVGAGI. V was pared by 0 bases and J by 1 base, with 10 bases between. CDR3 length: 16 amino acids. CDR3 bases: TGTGCCAGCAGTTACTCGAAGGGGTTGAGCAATCAGCCCCAGCATTTT. Translating it yields CASSYSKGLSNQPQHF.

In this sample, this clonotype turned up many times. The rearrangement joins TRBV20-1 to TRBJ2-5; 9 nucleotides align to TRBD1. The trim removed 3 bases at V and 5 bases at J, leaving 10 bases unmatched. This CDR3 region has 15 residues. Germline lookup yields CDR1 DFQATT and CDR2 SNEGSKA (reference sequence). CDR3 nucleotides: TGCAGTGCTAGGGGGCCGGACAGGGGATTGGAGACCCAGTACTTC. Amino acids: CSARGPDRGLETQYF.

V usage is TRBV5-6 and J usage is TRBJ2-7, with 10 bases fitting TRBD1. Per the germline V gene, CDR1 is SGHDT and CDR2 is YYEEEE. Trimming took 2 bases from V and 1 from J; bases not matched to a gene: 3. The CDR3 is made up of 15 amino acids. The DNA of the CDR3 is TGTGCCAGCAGCTTCGGGACAGGGGTTTCCTACGAGCAGTACTTC. It encodes CASSFGTGVSYEQYF.

This chain links TRBV20-1 with TRBJ1-1; no clear D gene. This CDR3 has 13 residues. In germline, CDR1 is DFQATT, CDR2 SNEGSKA (reference sequence). With 2 bases removed from V and 2 bases from J, the gap between germline ends came to 9 bases. The CDR3 sequence is CSARFSPNTEAFF. The CDR3 DNA is TGCAGTGCTAGATTTTCCCCAAACACTGAAGCTTTCTTT.

This clonotype was counted between two and nine times. The V call is TRBV6-1, the J call TRBJ2-3, with D possibly TRBD2 on 5 matching bases. V lost 3 bases and J lost 4, with 14 bases in between. Germline CDR1 and CDR2: MNHNS and SASEGT. This CDR3 is 15 amino acids long. The CDR3 nucleotides are TGTGCCAGCAGTGAGGCCCCACTAGTTGCAGATACGCAGTATTTT. It yields the protein CASSEAPLVADTQYF.

The chain employs TRBV20-1 and TRBJ2-7; 8 bases map to TRBD2. The CDR3 has 13 residues. Trimming removed 3 bases from V and 6 bases from J; junction bases left unmatched: 7. Germline-derived CDR1 and CDR2 are DFQATT and SNEGSKA (reference sequence). Here the CDR3 DNA reads TGCAGTGCTAGTCGGCCGGGGGGGGGCGAGCAGTACTTC. Protein product: CSASRPGGGEQYF.

In its sample, this clonotype was seen many times. The chain employs TRBV2 and TRBJ2-5; D is possibly TRBD2 (5 bases). Germline-derived CDR1 and CDR2 are SNHLY and FYNNEI. The V end lost 6 bases, the J end lost 9 bases, and 20 bases lay between the germline ends. This CDR3 contains 14 residues. CDR3 coding DNA: TGTGCCAGCAGCAGAGGGATAGGGTCCGGGGCCCAGTACTTC. This gives the protein CASSRGIGSGAQYF.

This chain connects TRBV6-2 or TRBV6-3 to TRBJ2-6; 7 positions match TRBD1. The CDR3 spans 18 residues. Germline CDR1 is MNHEY and CDR2 is SVGEGT. After removal of 3 bases from V and 4 bases from J, the junction contained 12 bases not matched to a gene. The CDR3 nucleotides are TGTGCCAGCAGTTATCTGGGACAGAACACGCTCGGGGCCAACGTCCTGACTTTC. Its translation: CASSYLGQNTLGANVLTF.

The rearrangement uses TRBV12-3 or TRBV12-4 and TRBJ2-5; TRBD2 might be the D (6 bases). The CDR3 totals 14 residues. V lost 6 bases and J lost 1, with 12 bases in between. CDR3 DNA sequence: TGTGCCAGCAGCCGGGGGTCGGCCCAAGAGACCCAGTACTTC. Protein: CASSRGSAQETQYF.

This clonotype was recorded many times. V usage is TRBV30 and J usage is TRBJ1-1; possibly TRBD1 for D (5 bases). CDR1 and CDR2 (germline): GTSNPN, SVGIG (reference sequence). Trimming took off 0 bases at V and 0 bases at J, with 5 bases between the two ends. The CDR3 is 13 amino acids. Here the CDR3 DNA reads TGTGCCTGGAGTGTAGGGGTGAACACTGAAGCTTTCTTT. Translation: CAWSVGVNTEAFF.

This chain joins TRBV29-1 and TRBJ2-1, with D perhaps matching TRBD1 (6 bases). The V end lost 8 bases, the J end lost 7 bases, and 12 bases lay between the germline ends. CDR1 and CDR2 (germline): SQVTM, ANQGSEA. This CDR3 has 11 amino acids. CDR3 sequence: CSSGTSNEQFF. CDR3 coding DNA: TGCAGCTCCGGGACAAGTAATGAGCAGTTCTTC.

In this sample, this clonotype turned up many times. V and J are TRBV6-9 and TRBJ1-2; no definite D call. The CDR3 sequence is 12 residues long. CDR1 and CDR2 (germline): MNHGY, SVAAGI. The V gene lost 3 bases and the J gene lost 4 bases, with 6 bases spanning the gap. CDR3 DNA sequence: TGTGCCAGCAGTTACACGGCCTATGGCTACACCTTC. Its translation: CASSYTAYGYTF.

This clonotype appeared a few times. The junction shows a germline mismatch at one end, possibly a read error. The chain joins TRBV6-1 to TRBJ1-6, with TRBD1 matching 7 bases. CDR1 is MNHNS and CDR2 is SASEGT in the germline V gene. This CDR3 contains 13 residues. The CDR3 loop reads CASRQGHNSPLQF. The CDR3 DNA follows: TGTGCCAGCAGACAGGGGCACAATTCACCCCTCCAATTT.

The genes are TRBV12-5 and TRBJ2-3; D unresolved. Between the trimmed V and J ends, which lost 6 bases and 6 bases, there was a span of 7 bases. The CDR3 is 11 amino acids. Germline assignment: CDR1 LGHNT and CDR2 FRNRAP. Here the CDR3 DNA reads TGTGCTAGTGGCCCCGACGATACGCAGTATTTT. Its protein is CASGPDDTQYF. The full variable domain, its missing parts supplied by reference TRBV12-5 and TRBJ2-3, is DARVTQTPRHKVTEMGQEVTMRCQPILGHNTVFWYRQTMMQGLELLAYFRNRAPLDDSGMPKDRFSAEMPDATLATLKIQPSEPRDSAVYFCASGPDDTQYFGPGTRLTVL.

This clonotype was counted ten times or more. J is TRBJ2-5 and V is TRBV7-8, with D possibly matching TRBD2 (5 bases). V gave up 5 bases and J gave up 5 bases, with 15 bases separating them. Germline V gene lookup returns CDR1 SGHVS and CDR2 FQNEAQ. This CDR3 has 14 amino acids. CDR3: CASSHEGGLETQYF. CDR3 coding DNA: TGTGCCAGCAGCCACGAGGGCGGCCTGGAGACCCAGTACTTC.

This clonotype has only a few counts. The chain recombines TRBV12-3 or TRBV12-4 with TRBJ2-6; D may correspond to TRBD1 or TRBD2 (7 bases each). Between the trimmed V and J ends, which lost 5 bases and 4 bases, there was a span of 18 bases. The CDR3 is made up of 17 amino acids. DNA of the CDR3: TGTGCCAGCAGTCCCAGGGAGGGGGCGTGGGGGGCCAACGTCCTGACTTTC. Translating gives CASSPREGAWGANVLTF.

The sample holds a few counts of this clonotype. This rearrangement joins TRBV30 to TRBJ2-7, with TRBD2 identical over 7 bases. The V gene's germline CDR1 is GTSNPN and CDR2 SVGIG (reference sequence). This CDR3 is 13 amino acids long. J lost 5 bases, V lost 6 bases, and 10 bases had no gene match. The DNA of the CDR3 is TGTGCCTGCCGGGGGGAGAGGTGGGACGAGCAGTACTTC. Translation gives CACRGERWDEQYF.

This clonotype appeared many times. This chain links TRBV28 with TRBJ2-7; 11 bases are shared with TRBD1. Germline assignment: CDR1 MDHEN and CDR2 SYDVKM. V was pared by 3 bases and J by 3 bases, with 10 bases of the junction left unmatched. The CDR3 loop spans 17 amino acids. CDR3 loop: CASSLRISGTGGYEQYF. In DNA, the CDR3 is TGTGCCAGCAGTTTGAGAATCAGTGGGACAGGGGGCTACGAGCAGTACTTC.

This clonotype appeared many times. The genes are TRBV20-1 and TRBJ2-7; D tentatively fits TRBD1 or TRBD2 (5 bases each). CDR1 DFQATT and CDR2 SNEGSKA come from the germline V gene (reference sequence). The V end lost 5 bases, the J end lost 2 bases, and 10 bases lay between the germline ends. This CDR3 contains 12 residues. CDR3 loop: CSAWDLTYEQYF. The CDR3, as DNA: TGCAGTGCTTGGGACCTGACCTACGAGCAGTACTTC.